The 7 T cell receptor beta chains listed next were all sequenced from one sample in a study of blood T cell repertoires in COVID-19. Sequencing used immunoSEQ multiplex PCR; TCRdb keeps in-frame clones, though not all of them. The table has roughly 380,000 clones, roughly 77% seen once. Sequencing used peripheral blood. All receptors come from a human donor with acute or convalescent COVID-19. The donor label of this sample is uncertain.

CDR3 DNA: TGTGCCAGCACAGGAACCCAGGGGGTAACTGAAGCTTTCTTT. Its protein is CASTGTQGVTEAFF. The chain joins TRBV27 to TRBJ1-1, with 7 bases that match TRBD1. This CDR3 region has 14 residues. J lost 5 bases, V lost 7 bases, and 10 bases had no gene match. Germline values: CDR1 MNHEY, CDR2 SMNVEV (reference sequence).

The chain has TRBV5-1 and TRBJ2-1; TRBD1 is a possible D gene (7 bases). Per the germline V gene, CDR1 is SGHRS and CDR2 is YFSETQ. The CDR3 totals 16 residues. V gave up 4 bases and J gave up 4 bases, with 18 bases separating them. CDR3 in amino acids: CASSPPPGGSYNEQFF. The CDR3 DNA follows: TGCGCCAGCAGCCCGCCACCAGGGGGGTCGTACAATGAGCAGTTCTTC.

The genes are TRBV6-4 and TRBJ2-1, with 13 bases lining up with TRBD2. The germline CDR1 and CDR2 sequences are MRHNA and SNTAGT. With 4 bases clipped from V and 7 bases from J, the junction kept 7 bases outside the gene matches. This CDR3 comprises 16 residues. This CDR3 reads CASSGQLAGGLNEQFF. CDR3 sequence (DNA): TGTGCCAGCAGTGGACAACTAGCGGGAGGGTTAAATGAGCAGTTCTTC.

This sequence joins TRBV11-2 and TRBJ2-5, with unresolved D. The CDR3 is 11 amino acids. The V and J ends lost 7 bases and 9 bases respectively, with 12 bases between them. Germline values: CDR1 SGHAT, CDR2 FQNNGV. The CDR3 sequence: CASIPRAPQYF. DNA of the CDR3: TGTGCCAGCATCCCCAGAGCGCCCCAGTACTTC.

A note on this clone: The same CDR3 arises from other DNA sequences in this sample as well. This rearrangement joins TRBV6-5 to TRBJ1-5, with a tentative D call TRBD1 (6 bases). CDR1 and CDR2 (germline): MNHEY, SVGAGI. Trimming stripped 6 bases from V and 4 bases from J, with 7 bases between. The CDR3 has 12 residues. The CDR3 region has the DNA TGTGCCAGCAGAACAGGGAATCAGCCCCAGCATTTT. It is translated as CASRTGNQPQHF.

A few counts support this clone. The chain is built from TRBV5-1 and TRBJ1-2; D not certain. The CDR3 length is 16 residues. V was pared by 0 bases and J by 6 bases, with 18 bases between. Germline V gene lookup returns CDR1 SGHRS and CDR2 YFSETQ. This CDR3 reads CASSLDRTFPMDGYTF. CDR3 coding DNA: TGCGCCAGCAGCTTGGACAGAACCTTCCCCATGGATGGCTACACCTTC.

This chain joins TRBV5-5 and TRBJ1-3; possible D gene TRBD1, 6 bases. Germline CDR1 SGHKS, CDR2 YYEKEE (reference sequence). This CDR3 is 16 amino acids long. V was shortened by 2 bases and J by 7 bases, with 19 bases between the two germline ends. The CDR3 loop reads CASSFRQEFYRNTIYF. The CDR3 DNA sequence: TGTGCCAGCAGCTTTAGACAGGAATTTTATCGGAACACCATATATTTT.